This T cell receptor (beta chain) was profiled in a study of technical replicates of blood from a few donors. Trimming took off 0 bases at V and 0 bases at J, with 18 bases between the two ends. The CDR3 is 19 residues long. Germline V gives CDR1 SGHRS, CDR2 YFSETQ. This table comes from immunoSEQ multiplex PCR, and its TCRdb copy is limited to in-frame clones, with some not included. The data contain tens of thousands of clones, around 87% of them singletons. The sequenced sample consisted of PBMCs. V and J are TRBV5-1 and TRBJ2-2, with D possibly being TRBD2 (5 bases). This TCR derives from a human donor in good health. Some clones in this sample may be carry-over from other donors' samples. The CDR3 sequence is CASSLVGSGLGSNTGELFF. Here the CDR3 DNA reads TGCGCCAGCAGCTTGGTCGGTTCAGGACTGGGATCGAACACCGGGGAGCTGTTTTTT.